The 2 T cell receptor beta chains given below trace back to one sample, sequenced in a study of brain metastases from non-small cell lung cancer. TCRdb's copy holds only in-frame clones and misses some; the assay was immunoSEQ multiplex PCR. Among over a thousand clones, less than 90% were seen once, and the ten largest hold roughly 19%. Sequencing used primary lung tumor tissue. Every receptor here comes from a donor at least 40 years old with non-small cell lung cancer.

The chain has TRBV7-2 and TRBJ2-5, with D perhaps matching TRBD2 (6 bases). The germline CDR1 and CDR2 sequences are SGHTA and FQGNSA. V lost 3 bases, J lost 2 bases, and 13 bases lay in between. This CDR3 comprises 15 residues. CDR3 sequence (DNA): TGTGCCAGCAGCTTGTCCGGGACTTCACAAGAGACCCAGTACTTC. Encoded protein: CASSLSGTSQETQYF. Complete variable domain (other parts from reference TRBV7-2 and TRBJ2-5): GAGVSQSPSNKVTEKGKDVELRCDPISGHTALYWYRQSLGQGLEFLIYFQGNSAPDKSGLPSDRFSAERTGGSVSTLTIQRTQQEDSAVYLCASSLSGTSQETQYFGPGTRLLVL.

The V call is TRBV2, the J call TRBJ2-7, with a possible D match to TRBD2 (6 bases). Per the germline V gene, CDR1 is SNHLY and CDR2 is FYNNEI. With 8 bases removed from V and 2 bases from J, the gap between germline ends came to 10 bases. The CDR3 is 12 residues long. The CDR3 DNA reads as TGTGCCAGCGGAGGGGATGCCTACGAGCAGTACTTC. This translates into CASGGDAYEQYF.